The entry below gives a single T cell receptor beta chain sequence along with its context. No antigen is known for it. This CDR3 comprises 13 residues. V gave up 2 bases and J gave up 4 bases, with 6 bases separating them. Germline loops: CDR1 SGHTA, CDR2 FQGNSA. These data originate in a study of T cells in Graves' hyperthyroidism and ophthalmopathy. At the level of the study: Initial diagnosis, before any treatment, was when peripheral blood was collected.

Amplified TCR beta CDR3 regions came from RNA transcripts. When the TCR CDR3 underwent first-round RT-PCR, the HTBI primer set was used. TCRdb reanalysed the multiplex PCR reads using MiXCR and keeps one entry per CDR3 protein. The repertoire holds about 380,000 distinct CDR3 sequences, under 20% seen once, with 40% in the top ten. Points from the study as a whole: The majority of expanded thyroid clonotypes above 0.001 also appeared in blood. Ophthalmopathy was told apart from stable hyperthyroidism by a 13 V-J model.

Sequenced material: blood. The source is a man between 18 and 29 years old with Graves' ophthalmopathy. The V call is TRBV7-2, the J call TRBJ2-1, with D unresolved. CDR3 bases: TGTGCCAGCAGCTTACCCCAGTACAATGAGCAGTTCTTC. Protein sequence: CASSLPQYNEQFF. Supplemented by reference TRBV7-2 and TRBJ2-1, the full variable domain reads GAGVSQSPSNKVTEKGKDVELRCDPISGHTALYWYRQSLGQGLEFLIYFQGNSAPDKSGLPSDRFSAERTGGSVSTLTIQRTQQEDSAVYLCASSLPQYNEQFFGPGTRLTVL.